The rows below give T cell receptor beta chains drawn from one sample of a study of blood T cell repertoires in COVID-19. TCRdb's copy holds only in-frame clones and misses some; the assay was immunoSEQ multiplex PCR. The sample consists of around 230,000 clones, about 81% of them appearing once. The sequenced sample consisted of PBMCs or T cells enriched from blood (not recorded which). These receptors were taken from a middle-aged man who had recovered from COVID-19. Each CDR3 is given with its conserved first and last residue. Each record gives: V gene, clone size, CDR3 protein. Size tells how often a clone was seen (once, few, many) or the class of an expanded clone, and some rows leave it out.

TRBV2,-,CASRQTGGGYTF
TRBV30,-,CAWSVPGLRYNEQFF
TRBV12-5,-,CASGLQQVNYGYTF
TRBV18,-,CASSPAIAGNTDTQYF
TRBV21-1,-,CASSLRGRGFFYNEQFF
TRBV7-2,-,CASSTRFTGSEQFF
TRBV11-2,-,CASSWAGGRTDTQYF
TRBV9,-,CASSVEASRAQYF
TRBV6-1,-,CASSDAGRVRQPQHF
TRBV5-5,-,CASSRGQGIIGVNEKLFF
TRBV10-3,-,CAISESRDSSIQYF
TRBV3-1/TRBV3-2,-,CASSQNSFYEQYF
TRBV24-1,-,CATSAGPLSYNEQFF
TRBV11-2,many,CASSLVSGSDTQYF
TRBV18,-,CASRREDYGYTF
TRBV30,-,CAWTWGNSPLHF
TRBV7-8,many,CASSSGGGLREQYF
TRBV7-9,-,CASSSHAATNEKLFF
TRBV5-1,-,CASGTAGTGELFF
TRBV12-3/TRBV12-4,-,CASSYTDRGYTF
TRBV5-1,-,CASSPRERGMVAFF
TRBV28,-,CASSLETGYNSPLHF
TRBV7-8,few,CASSLEFYVAGGIYNEQFF
TRBV4-1,-,CASSQKVVVLAQNTGELFF
TRBV20-1,-,CSASSGGSDTEAFF
TRBV6-5,-,CASSYSGTTTNEKLFF
TRBV4-1,once,CASSETSGGAYEQFF